Here is one TCR beta chain with its context. Its antigen remains undetermined. No base qualities exist here, and no much larger clone lies one base off it. TCRbeta CDR3 regions were amplified from genomic DNA by means of the immunoSEQ Assay, a bias-controlled multiplex PCR. The paper's data handling went like this. Within the assay, amplification of reference gene primers was used to estimate how many nucleated cells each sample contained. To quantify the absolute abundance of each unique TCRbeta CDR3 rearrangement, sequence reads were collapsed and filtered. For each sample, productive Simpson clonality was calculated by taking the square root of Simpson's diversity index across productive rearrangements. Not all clones reach the TCRdb copy of this immuneACCESS table, which keeps in-frame sequences only. Checked studies attribute under half of the gap to unresolved V genes and leave the rest unexplained. D and trimming come from the DNA, and the V and J calls and clone size come from that table. The sample table shows approximately 150,000 clones, and over 80% are seen once. Approximately 1.5% of the sample is in the top ten clones.

These data are taken from a study of blood T cell repertoires in COVID-19 (dated by TCRdb to about 2020). Looking at the study overall: Samples covering the acute and convalescent phases of COVID-19 were provided by collaborators in the United States, Italy and Spain. The material from the prospective study consisted of cDNA or gDNA derived from T cells, B-cell-depleted T cells, or PBMCs. The dataset comprised deeply sampled blood TCRbeta repertoires from subjects exposed to, actively infected with, or recovered from COVID-19. The repertoires were released in a freely available public database meant as a resource for research on the immune response to SARS-CoV-2. Samples were obtained from the ongoing ImmuneRACE study (first 160 participants) and from about 1,300 subjects provided by 6 global collaborators. The sample metadata nearly always contained a de-identified subject ID, COVID-19 status, age in years and sex. Where available, HLA class I and class II types were taken from metadata supplied by the sample provider and were not determined by assay-based typing. What the work shows at the level of the full study, not this receptor alone: How much clinical and demographic metadata was included differed by source and by participant, and the metadata was provided uncurated.

Collaborating institutions collected whole blood in K2EDTA tubes following their own protocols. Collaborator samples were shipped for TCRbeta analysis as frozen whole blood, isolated PBMCs, or DNA extracted from either sample type. The CDR3 contains 17 residues, cysteine and phenylalanine counted. Only the CDR3 part of the read is kept: 51 bases, read in frame from the first base. Trimming costs V 2 bases and J 10 bases, and their ends lie 21 bases apart. CDR1 and CDR2, looked up from the germline V gene (reference sequence), are SEHNR and FQNEAQ. Sequenced material: peripheral blood. The clonotype originates from a woman between 45 and 65 years old with acute or convalescent COVID-19. The sequence links TRBV7-9 to TRBJ1-6; the D gene assignment is ambiguous. The nucleotide sequence reads TGTGCCAGCAGCTTAATTGAGGGCGGTGGGTTAAACTCACCCCTCCACTTT. Translated, this gives CASSLIEGGGLNSPLHF.